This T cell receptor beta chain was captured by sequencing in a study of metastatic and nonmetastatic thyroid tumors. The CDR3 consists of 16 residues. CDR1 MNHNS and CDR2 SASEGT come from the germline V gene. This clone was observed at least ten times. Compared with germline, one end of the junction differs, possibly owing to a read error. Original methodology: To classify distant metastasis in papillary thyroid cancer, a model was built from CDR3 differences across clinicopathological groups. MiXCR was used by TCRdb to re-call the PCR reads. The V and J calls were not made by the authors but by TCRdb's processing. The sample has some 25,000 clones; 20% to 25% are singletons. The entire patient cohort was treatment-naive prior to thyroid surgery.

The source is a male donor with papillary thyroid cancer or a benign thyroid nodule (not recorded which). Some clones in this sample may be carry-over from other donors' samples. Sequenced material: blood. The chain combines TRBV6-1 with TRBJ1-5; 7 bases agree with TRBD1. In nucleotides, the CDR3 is TGTGCCAGCAGCGAAGGGACAGCAACAAGCAATCAGCCCCAGCATTTT. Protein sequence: CASSEGTATSNQPQHF.